This T cell receptor (beta chain) was identified in a study of T-cell reconstitution after alpha-beta-depleted transplantation in children. A library of TCRbeta sequences, prepared with unique molecular identifiers, was generated. One entry per CDR3 protein results from TCRdb running MiXCR on the PCR reads. The sample shows roughly 500,000 distinct CDR3 sequences, about 17% of them seen only once. After removal of 6 bases from V and 2 bases from J, the junction contained 11 bases not matched to a gene. Germline-derived CDR1 and CDR2 are KGHSH and LQKENI. This CDR3 is 17 amino acids long. The chain combines TRBV18 with TRBJ2-5, with TRBD2 matching over 11 bases. This sample comprised PBMCs from the stem cell graft donor, obtained from the stem cell graft. This TCR was sampled from a human donor who donated a stem cell graft to a child with acute lymphoblastic leukemia. The CDR3 nucleotides are TGTGCCAGCTCGGCAGGTCCTAGCGGGAGGATTCAAGAGACCCAGTACTTC. Amino acids: CASSAGPSGRIQETQYF.